This TCR beta chain was profiled in a study of blood T cell repertoires in COVID-19. At the level of the study: Acute-phase and convalescent COVID-19 samples originated in the United States, Italy and Spain. T cells, B-cell-depleted T cells, or PBMCs supplied cDNA or gDNA.

The CDR3 has 13 amino acids. Germline V CDR1 and CDR2: SGHTA, FQGTGA. V was trimmed by 5 bases and J by 2 bases, leaving 9 bases between them. The protocol was immunoSEQ multiplex PCR, while the TCRdb copy is restricted to in-frame clones and leaves out a portion. The sample lists about 140,000 clones, roughly 80% occurring once. Turning to this clone: Other DNA sequences in the sample encode the same CDR3.

This clonotype was sampled from a woman aged 45-65 years with active or convalescent COVID-19. The chain joins TRBV7-3 to TRBJ2-5; D gene unclear. The sample taken for sequencing was peripheral blood. CDR3 loop: CASSPGLQETQYF. The CDR3 region has the DNA TGTGCCAGCAGCCCCGGGTTACAAGAGACCCAGTACTTC.